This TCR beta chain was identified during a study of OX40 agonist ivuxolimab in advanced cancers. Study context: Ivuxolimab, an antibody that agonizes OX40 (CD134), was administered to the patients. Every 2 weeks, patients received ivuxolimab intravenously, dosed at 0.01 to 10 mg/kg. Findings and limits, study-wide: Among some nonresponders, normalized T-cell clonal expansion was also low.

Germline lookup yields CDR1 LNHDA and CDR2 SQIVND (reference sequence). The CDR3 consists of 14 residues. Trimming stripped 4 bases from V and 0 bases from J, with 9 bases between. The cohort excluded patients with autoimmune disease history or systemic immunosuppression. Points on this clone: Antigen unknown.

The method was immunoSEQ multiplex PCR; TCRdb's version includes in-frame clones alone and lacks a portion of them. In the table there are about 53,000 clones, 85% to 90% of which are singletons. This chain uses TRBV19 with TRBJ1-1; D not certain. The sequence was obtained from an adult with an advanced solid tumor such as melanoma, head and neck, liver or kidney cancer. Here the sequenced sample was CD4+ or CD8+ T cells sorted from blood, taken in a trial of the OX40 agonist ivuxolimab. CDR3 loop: CASSTSLLNTEAFF. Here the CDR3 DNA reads TGTGCCAGTAGTACCTCCTTATTGAACACTGAAGCTTTCTTT.